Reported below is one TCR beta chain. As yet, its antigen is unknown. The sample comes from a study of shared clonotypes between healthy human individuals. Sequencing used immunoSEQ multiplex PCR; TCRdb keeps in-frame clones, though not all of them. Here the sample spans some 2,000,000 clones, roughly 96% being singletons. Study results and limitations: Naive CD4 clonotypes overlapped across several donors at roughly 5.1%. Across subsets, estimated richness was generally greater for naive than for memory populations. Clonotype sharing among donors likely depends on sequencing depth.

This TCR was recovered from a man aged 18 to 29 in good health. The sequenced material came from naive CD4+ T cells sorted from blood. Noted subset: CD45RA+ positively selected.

CDR3 protein: CASSPLSGSPYNEQFF. The DNA of the CDR3 is TGCGCCAGCAGCCCGCTTAGCGGGTCCCCTTACAATGAGCAGTTCTTC. The gene calls are TRBV5-1 and TRBJ2-1, with 7 nucleotides matching TRBD2. The CDR3 covers 16 residues. CDR1 is SGHRS, CDR2 YFSETQ, per germline. The V segment lost 4 bases and the J segment 4 bases; nucleotides outside the gene matches: 11.